This passage covers 13 T cell receptor beta chains from one sample sequenced in a study of shared clonotypes between healthy human individuals. The naive CD8 fraction comprised CD45RO-negative cells positively selected for CCR7 and excluded terminally differentiated effector memory CD45RA+ cells. Produced via immunoSEQ multiplex PCR; TCRdb's table is partial and in-frame only. This table holds some 2 million clones, about 95% found once. Sequenced input: naive CD8+ T cells sorted from blood. The receptors were sampled from a man aged 18 to 30 in good health.

The V call is TRBV7-9, the J call TRBJ2-7, with D perhaps assigned TRBD1 or TRBD2 (5 bases each). This CDR3 is 13 amino acids long. Germline lookup yields CDR1 SEHNR and CDR2 FQNEAQ (reference sequence). With 1 base removed from V and 6 bases from J, the gap between germline ends came to 10 bases. CDR3 nucleotides: TGTGCCAGCAGCTTAGATCGGGACCGCGAGCAGTACTTC. Translating it yields CASSLDRDREQYF.

The CDR3 is CASSEGPNTEAFF. The DNA of the CDR3 is TGTGCCAGCAGCGAGGGACCGAACACTGAAGCTTTCTTT. The J gene is TRBJ1-1, the V gene TRBV5-8; a possible D gene is TRBD1 (5 bases). The germline V and J ends were trimmed by 4 bases and 1 base, with 8 bases remaining between them. The CDR3 loop spans 13 amino acids. CDR1 is SGHTS, CDR2 YDEGEE, per germline.

The rearrangement links TRBV28 to TRBJ1-6; D is perhaps TRBD1 (5 bases). Germline assignment: CDR1 MDHEN and CDR2 SYDVKM. Trimming removed 6 bases at V and 8 bases at J, with 20 bases between. The CDR3 is 16 residues long. CDR3 residues: CASRDFTRDVDSPLHF. The CDR3 DNA follows: TGTGCCAGCAGGGACTTCACAAGGGACGTCGATTCACCCCTCCACTTT.

This clone was counted between two and nine times. Other DNA sequences from this sample encode an identical CDR3 as well. The chain joins TRBV4-1 to TRBJ2-7, with D perhaps assigned TRBD1 or TRBD2 (5 bases each). V was clipped by 0 bases and J by 1 base, with 10 bases between them. Germline V gene sequence: CDR1 MGHRA, CDR2 YSYEKL. The CDR3 is 15 residues long. The CDR3 here is CASSQDRGSSYEQYF. The CDR3, as DNA: TGCGCCAGCAGCCAAGATCGGGGCAGTTCCTACGAGCAGTACTTC.

The chain combines TRBV5-1 with TRBJ2-5; D is ambiguous. The V end was cut by 4 bases, the J end by 4 bases, with 8 bases between. Germline V CDR1 and CDR2: SGHRS, YFSETQ. The CDR3 totals 12 residues. The CDR3 is CASSQNGETQYF. Here the CDR3 DNA reads TGCGCCAGCAGCCAGAACGGAGAGACCCAGTACTTC.

V is TRBV29-1 and J is TRBJ2-2; no definite D call. Germline CDR1 reads SQVTM; CDR2 reads ANQGSEA. CDR3 length: 14 residues. V was clipped by 2 bases and J by 5 bases, with 12 bases between them. The CDR3 region is CSVEMGIGTGELFF. In nucleotides, the CDR3 is TGCAGCGTTGAAATGGGAATCGGGACCGGGGAGCTGTTTTTT.

This clone has a single count. The rearrangement joins TRBV19 to TRBJ2-7, with TRBD1 matching over 10 bases. The CDR3 is 15 residues long. CDR1 LNHDA and CDR2 SQIVND come from the germline V gene (reference sequence). V gave up 3 bases and J gave up 4 bases; unmatched junction bases: 6. CDR3 sequence: CASSIGTGDFYEQYF. The CDR3 DNA is TGTGCCAGTAGTATCGGGACAGGGGATTTTTACGAGCAGTACTTC.

The chain combines TRBV30 with TRBJ1-6; no reliable D call. The V end lost 0 bases, the J end lost 7 bases, and 10 bases lay between the germline ends. The CDR3 totals 14 residues. Germline lookup yields CDR1 GTSNPN and CDR2 SVGIG (reference sequence). The CDR3 sequence: CAWSVQGANSPLHF. DNA for the CDR3: TGTGCCTGGAGTGTACAAGGAGCAAATTCACCCCTCCACTTT.

V usage is TRBV7-6 and J usage is TRBJ2-5, with 8 bases that match TRBD2. Germline CDR1 and CDR2: SGHVS and FNYEAQ. The J segment lost 5 bases and the V segment lost 5 bases, leaving 19 bases of the junction unmatched. This CDR3 is built from 18 residues. The CDR3: CASSNLNTGREVVETQYF. The CDR3 nucleotides read TGTGCCAGCAGCAACCTTAATACGGGGCGGGAGGTGGTCGAGACCCAGTACTTC.

V and J are TRBV5-4 and TRBJ2-7; D call uncertain. Germline-derived CDR1 and CDR2 are SGHNT and YYREEE (reference sequence). The CDR3 extends over 14 amino acids. Trimming took off 0 bases at V and 7 bases at J, with 14 bases between the two ends. The CDR3 nucleotides read TGTGCCAGCAGCTTGGTAGGTAATCCCAAAGAGCAGTACTTC. The encoded protein is CASSLVGNPKEQYF.

This clone was observed a handful of times. This chain's CDR3 is CASRAEGGNYGYTF. In DNA form, the CDR3 reads TGTGCCAGCAGGGCCGAAGGGGGGAACTATGGCTACACCTTC. The genes are TRBV2 and TRBJ1-2, with D maybe TRBD1 (6 bases). Per germline, CDR1 SNHLY and CDR2 FYNNEI. V gave up 6 bases and J gave up 2 bases, with 13 bases separating them. The CDR3 covers 14 residues.

The CDR3 loop is CAQAGGPDRDEQFF. As DNA, the CDR3 is TGTGCGCAGGCGGGAGGGCCGGATCGCGATGAGCAGTTCTTC. The V and J genes are TRBV10-3 and TRBJ2-1, with TRBD2 matching over 9 bases. The CDR3 totals 14 residues. Per germline, CDR1 ENHRY and CDR2 SYGVKD.

A remark on this clone: At the DNA level, this CDR3 is encoded by other sequences in the same sample as well. This rearrangement joins TRBV9 to TRBJ2-7; TRBD2 matches at 12 bases. The V gene end was trimmed by 0 bases and the J gene end by 5 bases; junction bases not matched to a gene: 0. Germline loops: CDR1 SGDLS, CDR2 YYNGEE. The CDR3 runs to 14 residues. The CDR3 DNA reads as TGTGCCAGCAGCGTAGGACTAGCGGGGGACGAGCAGTACTTC. As protein: CASSVGLAGDEQYF.